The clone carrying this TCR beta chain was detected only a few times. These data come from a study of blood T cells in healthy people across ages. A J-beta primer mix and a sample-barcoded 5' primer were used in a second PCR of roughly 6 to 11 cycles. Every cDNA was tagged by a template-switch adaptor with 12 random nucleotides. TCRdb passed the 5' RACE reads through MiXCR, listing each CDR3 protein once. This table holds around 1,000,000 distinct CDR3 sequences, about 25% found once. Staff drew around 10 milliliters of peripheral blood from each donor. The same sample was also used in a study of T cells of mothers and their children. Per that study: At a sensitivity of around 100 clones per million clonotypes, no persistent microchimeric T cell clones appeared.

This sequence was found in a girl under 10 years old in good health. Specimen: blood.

The CDR3 region has the DNA TGTGCCAGCAGCGTGGGTACGGGAGGGTTCGACGAGCAGTACTTC. It codes for CASSVGTGGFDEQYF. The chain joins TRBV9 to TRBJ2-7; 8 nucleotides agree with TRBD2. J was trimmed by 5 bases and V by 2 bases; bases with no gene match: 9. Germline V lookup: CDR1 SGDLS, CDR2 YYNGEE. CDR3 length: 15 amino acids. Complete variable domain (other parts from reference TRBV9 and TRBJ2-7): DSGVTQTPKHLITATGQRVTLRCSPRSGDLSVYWYQQSLDQGLQFLIQYYNGEERAKGNILERFSAQQFPDLHSELNLSSLELGDSALYFCASSVGTGGFDEQYFGPGTRLTVT.